This TCR beta chain was sequenced for a study of cytomegalovirus exposure and HLA in healthy donors. On this clone: Antigen: not known.

General study results and limits: According to reports, the classifier identified cytomegalovirus status with high specificity and sensitivity. In a later analysis, a genetic analysis reported fewer productive-TCR N-insertions in an Asian-associated ancestry cluster than the cohort average. When analyzed later, the rates of TCR association showed variation by HLA locus, with DRB1 the most and HLA-C the fewest.

13 Jbeta primers and 60 Vbeta primers were used for the PCR. Clones were read by immunoSEQ multiplex PCR, and TCRdb kept only the in-frame ones, dropping some. The table lists around 80,000 clones, 70% to 85% of them singletons. CDR1 SGHRS and CDR2 YFSETQ come from the germline V gene. V was cut by 4 bases and J by 8 bases, with 12 bases left in between. The CDR3 contains 13 residues. This chain links TRBV5-1 with TRBJ1-4; D might be TRBD1 (5 bases). The TCR originated in a middle-aged man in good health and CMV-seropositive. The material sequenced was PBMCs. As DNA, the CDR3 is TGCGCCAGCAGCGGAGGGGTCGACGAAAAACTGTTTTTT. Amino acids: CASSGGVDEKLFF.